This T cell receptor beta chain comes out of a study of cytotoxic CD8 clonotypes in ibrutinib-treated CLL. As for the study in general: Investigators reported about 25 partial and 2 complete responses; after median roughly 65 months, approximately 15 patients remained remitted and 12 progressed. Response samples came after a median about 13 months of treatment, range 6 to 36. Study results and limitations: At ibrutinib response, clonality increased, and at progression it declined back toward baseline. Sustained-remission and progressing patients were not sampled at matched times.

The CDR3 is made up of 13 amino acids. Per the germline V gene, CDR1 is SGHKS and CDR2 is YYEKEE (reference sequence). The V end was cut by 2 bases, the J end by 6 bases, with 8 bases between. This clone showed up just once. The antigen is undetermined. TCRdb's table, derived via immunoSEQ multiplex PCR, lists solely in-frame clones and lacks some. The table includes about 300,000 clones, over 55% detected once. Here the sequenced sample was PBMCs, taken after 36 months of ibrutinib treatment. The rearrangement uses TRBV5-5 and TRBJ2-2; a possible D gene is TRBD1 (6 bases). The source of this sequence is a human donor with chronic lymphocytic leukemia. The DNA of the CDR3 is TGTGCCAGCAGCTTAAGGACAGCCGGGGAGCTGTTTTTT. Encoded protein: CASSLRTAGELFF.